This section outlines one T cell receptor (beta chain) sequence together with its context. The record originates from a study of PD-1 blockade in classical Hodgkin lymphoma. Produced via immunoSEQ multiplex PCR; TCRdb's table is partial and in-frame only. The sample contains about 27,000 clones, around four fifths of which appear only once. There was relapse after autologous stem cell transplantation in every patient, and there was variation in brentuximab vedotin exposure. CDR3 length equals 16 residues. CDR1 and CDR2 (germline): SGHNT, YYREEE (reference sequence). J was trimmed by 4 bases and V by 4 bases; bases with no gene match: 11.

Source: peripheral blood mononuclear cells (PBMCs), taken before the second cycle of nivolumab. The chain couples TRBV5-4 to TRBJ2-3; TRBD1 matches 8 bases. The source of this sequence is a human donor with classical Hodgkin lymphoma. The CDR3: CASSPRYRGISDTQYF. The CDR3 region has the DNA TGTGCCAGCAGCCCAAGGTACAGGGGGATTTCAGATACGCAGTATTTT.